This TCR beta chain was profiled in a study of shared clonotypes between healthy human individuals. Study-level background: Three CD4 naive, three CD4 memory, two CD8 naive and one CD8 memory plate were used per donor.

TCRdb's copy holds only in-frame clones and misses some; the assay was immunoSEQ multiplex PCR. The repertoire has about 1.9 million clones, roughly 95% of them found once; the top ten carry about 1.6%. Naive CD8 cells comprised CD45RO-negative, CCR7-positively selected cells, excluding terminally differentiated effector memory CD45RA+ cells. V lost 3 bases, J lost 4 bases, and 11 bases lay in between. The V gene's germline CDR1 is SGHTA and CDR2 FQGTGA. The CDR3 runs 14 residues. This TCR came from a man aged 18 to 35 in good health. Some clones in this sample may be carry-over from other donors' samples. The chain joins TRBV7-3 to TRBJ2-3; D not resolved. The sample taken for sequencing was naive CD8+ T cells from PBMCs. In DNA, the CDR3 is TGTGCCAGCAGCTTTTTGGCACCACCAGATACGCAGTATTTT. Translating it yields CASSFLAPPDTQYF.